The rows below give T cell receptor beta chains drawn from one sample of a study of CD8+ T cells in alopecia areata. Sequencing used immunoSEQ multiplex PCR; TCRdb keeps in-frame clones, though not all of them. Of a few hundred thousand clones listed, 35% to 40% were seen once; the top ten hold around 0.48%. Material: CD4+ T cells sorted from blood, obtained at approximately week 34, from a patient treated with tofacitinib. All receptors derive from a human donor with alopecia areata. CDR3s include the opening cysteine and the closing phenylalanine or tryptophan. The D gene is left open where the match is weak. Where a row states a size, it is once, few, many or the class of an expanded clone; other rows omit it.

clone_size	v_call	d_call	j_call	cdr3_nt	cdr3_aa
-	TRBV6-1	TRBD1	TRBJ2-2	TGTGCCAGCAGTGATATTTATGGGACAGGGAGCGGGCGGTGGACCGGGGAGCTGTTTTTT	CASSDIYGTGSGRWTGELFF
-	TRBV6-5	-	TRBJ1-1	TGTGCCAGCAGTTATTCCAGGTCCTTGAACACTGAAGCTTTCTTT	CASSYSRSLNTEAFF
few	TRBV7-3	-	TRBJ2-3	TGTGCCAGCAGCTTAAGCTACTCGCGCACAGATACGCAGTATTTT	CASSLSYSRTDTQYF
-	TRBV30	-	TRBJ2-7	TGTGCCTGGAGCCCCTCGACAGTTTCCTACGAGCAGTACTTC	CAWSPSTVSYEQYF
-	TRBV18	-	TRBJ2-1	TGTGCCAGCAAGAAGGGACACAACTCCTACAATGAGCAGTTCTTC	CASKKGHNSYNEQFF
-	TRBV29-1	TRBD2	TRBJ2-3	TGCAGCTTTGCCGGGGTTAGCGGGACCACAGATACGCAGTATTTT	CSFAGVSGTTDTQYF
few	TRBV5-1	-	TRBJ2-3	TGCGCCAGCAGCCCCTACACAGATACGCAGTATTTT	CASSPYTDTQYF
-	TRBV7-8	-	TRBJ2-4	TGTGCCAGCAGCTTAGATTTCAAAAACATTCAGTACTTC	CASSLDFKNIQYF
-	TRBV11-2	-	TRBJ1-4	TGTGCCAGCAGCTTAGGTTACAGTCTTGAAAAACTGTTTTTT	CASSLGYSLEKLFF
-	TRBV28	-	TRBJ2-6	TGTGCCAGCAGACAGGGCTTACGCTCTGGGGCCAACGTCCTGACTTTC	CASRQGLRSGANVLTF
-	TRBV5-1	-	TRBJ2-7	TGCGCCAGCAGCTTGGCCTCCACAGCATCATCCTACGAGCAGTACTTC	CASSLASTASSYEQYF
-	TRBV5-4	TRBD1	TRBJ1-2	TGTGCCAGCAGCCGTTTGGGACAGTATGGCTACACCTTC	CASSRLGQYGYTF
-	TRBV1	-	TRBJ1-2	TGCACCAGCAGCCTGCACAGCCGGACAGGCTCGGTAGTCTATGGCTACACCTTC	CTSSLHSRTGSVVYGYTF
few	TRBV29-1	TRBD1	TRBJ1-2	TGCAGCGTTCGACAGGGGGCCAGCTATGGCTACACCTTC	CSVRQGASYGYTF
few	TRBV6-1	-	TRBJ1-1	TGTGCCAGCAAGGTGAACACTGAAGCTTTCTTT	CASKVNTEAFF
-	TRBV7-6	-	TRBJ2-5	TGTGCCAGCAGCTATCACCAAGAGACCCAGTACTTC	CASSYHQETQYF
-	TRBV6-1	-	TRBJ2-2	TGTGCCAGCATGTCTTCGTACACCGGGGAGCTGTTTTTT	CASMSSYTGELFF
-	TRBV18	-	TRBJ2-2	TGTGCCAGCTCACCACCGGACACCGGGGAGCTGTTTTTT	CASSPPDTGELFF
-	TRBV5-1	-	TRBJ2-5	TGCGCCAGCAGCACTGCTCTATACCAAGAGACCCAGTACTTC	CASSTALYQETQYF
few	TRBV14	TRBD1	TRBJ1-2	TGTGCCAGCAGCCGTCCGGGACAGACTAACTATGGCTACACCTTC	CASSRPGQTNYGYTF
few	TRBV15	-	TRBJ2-5	TGTGCCACCAGCAGAGTCGGGACAACAGAGACCCAGTACTTC	CATSRVGTTETQYF
-	TRBV7-9	TRBD1	TRBJ1-4	TGTGCCAGCAGCGAAGGGACAGGGTATGGAGAAAAACTGTTTTTT	CASSEGTGYGEKLFF
-	TRBV7-8	TRBD1	TRBJ2-7	TGTGCCAGCAGCTCCCGGACAGGAACCTACGAGCAGTACTTC	CASSSRTGTYEQYF
few	TRBV30	TRBD1	TRBJ2-6	TGTGCCTGGAGTTATTCTACAGGGGACGTCCTGACTTTC	CAWSYSTGDVLTF
-	TRBV9	-	TRBJ2-3	TGTGCCAGCAGCCCCCGAGAGACAGGCCACACAGATACGCAGTATTTT	CASSPRETGHTDTQYF
-	TRBV29-1	TRBD1	TRBJ2-7	TGCAGCGTTGAACACCTCGGGCGTCCAGGGGGCTCCTACGAGCAGTACTTC	CSVEHLGRPGGSYEQYF
-	TRBV30	-	TRBJ1-5	TGTGCCTGGAGTGTACCCGGTTTTGGGCCCCAGCATTTT	CAWSVPGFGPQHF
-	TRBV5-1	-	TRBJ2-1	TGCGCCAGCAGCTTAGGGCCGGGGTCCTACAATGAGCAGTTCTTC	CASSLGPGSYNEQFF
-	TRBV14	-	TRBJ2-4	TGTGCCAGCAGCCAAGATCGAGTCATTCAGTACTTC	CASSQDRVIQYF
-	TRBV7-9	-	TRBJ2-5	TGTGCCAGCAGCCCAGAATGGGGTAATCAAGAGACCCAGTACTTC	CASSPEWGNQETQYF
few	TRBV5-1	-	TRBJ2-2	TGCGCCAGCAGCCCTGGGACATTGGACGGGGAGCTGTTTTTT	CASSPGTLDGELFF
-	TRBV6-5	-	TRBJ2-7	TGTGCCAGCACTTGGGGAGGGGGGACTGGAGAGCAGTACTTC	CASTWGGGTGEQYF
few	TRBV30	-	TRBJ1-2	TGTGCCTGGAGTGCCCCCCTCCAGGGGAAATACGGCTACACCTTC	CAWSAPLQGKYGYTF
few	TRBV2	-	TRBJ1-3	TGTGCCAGCAGTGTTGACGGGGGCGCTGGAAACACCATATATTTT	CASSVDGGAGNTIYF
-	TRBV30	-	TRBJ1-1	TGTGCCTGGAGTCGGGACGAGGGAGGAAAAGCTTTCTTT	CAWSRDEGGKAFF
few	TRBV7-3	-	TRBJ1-1	TGTGCCAGCAGCTTAGAGGGCCCTGGAGTCAGTGAAGCTTTCTTT	CASSLEGPGVSEAFF
-	TRBV30	-	TRBJ2-1	TGTGCCTGGAGTGTAGACCTAGGGCAGTTCTTC	CAWSVDLGQFF
-	TRBV11-3	TRBD1	TRBJ2-2	TGTGCCAGCAGCTTCGGGCAGGGACAGGCGAACACCGGGGAGCTGTTTTTT	CASSFGQGQANTGELFF
-	TRBV6-1	TRBD1	TRBJ1-2	TGTGCCAGCAGTGAGCCGGGACAGGGGGCCCCCTATGGCTACACCTTC	CASSEPGQGAPYGYTF
-	TRBV5-1	TRBD2	TRBJ2-1	TGCGCCAGCAGCAAGACTAGCTTCGTTGAGCAGTTCTTC	CASSKTSFVEQFF
-	TRBV2	TRBD1	TRBJ2-3	TGTGCCAGCATCTTCACAGGGGGAGATACGCAGTATTTT	CASIFTGGDTQYF
-	TRBV5-1	-	TRBJ1-5	TGCGCCAGCAGCCGGGACCTTGGGAGCAATCAGCCCCAGCATTTT	CASSRDLGSNQPQHF
-	TRBV4-1	-	TRBJ2-7	TGCGCCAGCAGCCAAGGCCCCTCTCAATCCGAGCAGTACTTC	CASSQGPSQSEQYF
-	TRBV10-3	-	TRBJ2-2	TGTGCCATCAAAGGGGCCTGGAACACCGGGGAGCTGTTTTTT	CAIKGAWNTGELFF
few	TRBV2	-	TRBJ2-5	TGTGCCAGCAGTGAATATAATACGGCTAGCCCACAAGAGACCCAGTACTTC	CASSEYNTASPQETQYF
-	TRBV5-1	TRBD1	TRBJ1-5	TGCGCCAGCAGTGTGGGACAGGGTGAGCCCCAGCATTTT	CASSVGQGEPQHF
-	TRBV2	-	TRBJ2-1	TGTGCCAGCTTGTCGTATAATGAGCAGTTCTTC	CASLSYNEQFF
many	TRBV5-1	TRBD2	TRBJ2-1	TGCGCCAGCAGCCCCTTTGGGGGGCGGGAGGCCACCTACAATGAGCAGTTCTTC	CASSPFGGREATYNEQFF
-	TRBV30	-	TRBJ1-1	TGTGCCTGGAGTGCAAGGGGACTATCGGAAGCTTTCTTT	CAWSARGLSEAFF
-	TRBV9	TRBD2	TRBJ2-1	TGTGCCAGCAGCGTAGCCCTGCTAGCGGAGTACAATGAGCAGTTCTTC	CASSVALLAEYNEQFF
few	TRBV9	-	TRBJ2-1	TGTGCCAGCAGCCCTGCCCGGGGCTCCTACAATGAGCAGTTCTTC	CASSPARGSYNEQFF
-	TRBV9	-	TRBJ2-3	TGTGCCAGCAGCGTAATGGGGCCCGGGGATACGCAGTATTTT	CASSVMGPGDTQYF
few	TRBV2	TRBD1	TRBJ2-1	TGTGCCAGCAGTGAGACAGGGGGGCGGGTAAGTGAGCAGTTCTTC	CASSETGGRVSEQFF
-	TRBV29-1	-	TRBJ2-7	TGCAGCGTTGAAAATGAGGATGCCATTTCCTACGAGCAGTACTTC	CSVENEDAISYEQYF
-	TRBV4-1	-	TRBJ2-2	TGCGCCAGCAGCCAAGATCCGGATTACACCGGGGAGCTGTTTTTT	CASSQDPDYTGELFF
-	TRBV19	-	TRBJ2-7	TGTGCCAGTGCGGCTCAGGGAAACCTCTACGAGCAGTACTTC	CASAAQGNLYEQYF
once	TRBV6-5	-	TRBJ1-5	TGTGCCAGCAGTCGGGGGCGCGACAATCAGCCCCAGCATTTT	CASSRGRDNQPQHF
few	TRBV29-1	TRBD1	TRBJ2-1	TGCAGCGTTGTGGCAGGGGGCTGGCCTCGCGATGAGCAGTTCTTC	CSVVAGGWPRDEQFF
once	TRBV4-3	-	TRBJ2-1	TGCGCCAGCAGCCAAGGGGGTGAGCAGTTCTTC	CASSQGGEQFF
-	TRBV29-1	TRBD1	TRBJ1-1	TGCAGCGGTGGGACAGGGTCCCCGAACACTGAAGCTTTCTTT	CSGGTGSPNTEAFF